The text below deals with one T cell receptor (beta chain). The target antigen is unknown. Per germline, CDR1 MDHEN and CDR2 SYDVKM. J was trimmed by 4 bases and V by 6 bases; bases with no gene match: 7. The CDR3 totals 16 residues. This sample is drawn from a study of T cells in localized non-small cell lung cancer. This table comes from immunoSEQ multiplex PCR, and its TCRdb copy is limited to in-frame clones, with some not included. The repertoire has roughly 40,000 clones, around 87% of them found once; the top ten carry 3.5%. Points from the study as a whole: Longer survival (overall) was linked to higher T cell density in blood. Adjacent lung was found to contain a median approximately 60 of the top 100 tumor clones.

The chain couples TRBV28 to TRBJ1-3; 12 nucleotides match TRBD1. This receptor was identified in a man aged 18-55 years with stage I lung adenocarcinoma. The specimen comprised peripheral blood, sampled before any cancer treatment. The CDR3 reads CASRSEGQGAGNTIYF. In DNA, the CDR3 is TGTGCCAGCAGGAGTGAGGGACAGGGGGCAGGAAACACCATATATTTT.